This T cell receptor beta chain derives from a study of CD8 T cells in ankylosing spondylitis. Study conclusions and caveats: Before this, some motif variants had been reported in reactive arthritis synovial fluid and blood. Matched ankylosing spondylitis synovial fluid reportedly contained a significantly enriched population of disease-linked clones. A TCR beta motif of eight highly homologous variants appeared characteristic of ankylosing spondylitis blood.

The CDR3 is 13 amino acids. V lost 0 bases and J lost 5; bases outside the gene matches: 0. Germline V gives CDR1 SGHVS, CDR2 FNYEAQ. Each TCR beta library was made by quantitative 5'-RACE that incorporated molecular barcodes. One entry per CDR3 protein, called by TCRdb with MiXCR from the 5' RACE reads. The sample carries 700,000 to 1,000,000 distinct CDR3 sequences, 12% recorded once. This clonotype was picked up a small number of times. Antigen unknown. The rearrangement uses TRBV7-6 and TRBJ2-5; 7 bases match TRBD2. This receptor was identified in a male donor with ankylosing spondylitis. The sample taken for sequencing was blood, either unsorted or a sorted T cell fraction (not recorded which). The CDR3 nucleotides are TGTGCCAGCAGCTTAGCAGCGGGGGAGACCCAGTACTTC. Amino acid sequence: CASSLAAGETQYF.